This T cell receptor beta chain was sequenced for a study of control samples from healthy donors and cancer patients. Using immunoSEQ multiplex PCR, the repertoire was profiled, and TCRdb retains in-frame clones only, with some absent. The sample has about 110,000 clones, about 80% seen once. CDR3 length: 15 residues. Per germline, CDR1 LNHDA and CDR2 SQIVND (reference sequence). V lost 1 base, J lost 2 bases, and 10 bases lay in between. This clone occurred once. What was sequenced was blood. The origin of this receptor is a woman between 50 and 59 years old in good health. The rearrangement uses TRBV19 and TRBJ2-3; D is perhaps TRBD1 (5 bases). The CDR3 nucleotides are TGTGCCAGTAGTATAGTTGGGGCCCACACAGATACGCAGTATTTT. It yields the protein CASSIVGAHTDTQYF.